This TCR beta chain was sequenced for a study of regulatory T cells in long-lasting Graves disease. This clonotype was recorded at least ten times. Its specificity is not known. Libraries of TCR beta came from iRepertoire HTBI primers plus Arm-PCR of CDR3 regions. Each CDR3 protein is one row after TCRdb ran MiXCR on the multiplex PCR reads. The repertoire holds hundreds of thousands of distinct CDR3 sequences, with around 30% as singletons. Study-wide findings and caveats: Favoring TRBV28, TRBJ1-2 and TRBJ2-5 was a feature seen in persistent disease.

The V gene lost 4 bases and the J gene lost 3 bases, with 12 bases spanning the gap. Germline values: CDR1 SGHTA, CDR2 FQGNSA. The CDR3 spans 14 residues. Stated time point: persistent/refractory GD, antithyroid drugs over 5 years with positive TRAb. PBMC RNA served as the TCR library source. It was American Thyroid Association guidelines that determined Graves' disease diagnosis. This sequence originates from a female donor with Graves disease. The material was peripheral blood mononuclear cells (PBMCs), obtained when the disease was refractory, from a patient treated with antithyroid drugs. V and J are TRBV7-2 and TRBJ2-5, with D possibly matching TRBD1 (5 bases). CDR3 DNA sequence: TGTGCCAGCAGCTCATCCAGGGCCGAAGAGACCCAGTACTTC. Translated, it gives CASSSSRAEETQYF.